Listed below are T cell receptor beta chains from one sample, sequenced in a study of T-cell reconstitution after alpha-beta-depleted transplantation in children. One entry per CDR3 protein results from TCRdb running MiXCR on the PCR reads. The data contain 55,000 to 70,000 distinct CDR3 sequences, approximately 10% of them singletons. The input for sequencing was PBMCs, taken before TCRalphabeta/CD19-depleted stem cell transplant. These receptors were collected from a boy under 18 with acute myeloid leukemia, due to receive a stem cell transplant. Both conserved end residues are part of each CDR3. The order of the fields is CDR3 length, D gene, clone size, V gene, J gene, CDR3 protein, CDR3 DNA. D genes are given only for firm matches. Size values are once, few and many counts, or a class for expanded clones, and some rows have none.

16	TRBD1	few	TRBV24-1	TRBJ2-5	CATSDPQGTRGETQYF	TGTGCCACCAGTGACCCACAGGGGACCAGGGGAGAGACCCAGTACTTC
11	-	many	TRBV20-1	TRBJ1-4	CSGGGNEKLFF	TGCAGTGGGGGAGGGAATGAAAAACTGTTTTTT
14	-	many	TRBV10-3	TRBJ2-1	CAISPLGTYNEQFF	TGTGCCATCAGTCCCCTGGGGACCTACAATGAGCAGTTCTTC
14	-	many	TRBV20-1	TRBJ2-3	CSARLILSTDTQYF	TGCAGTGCTAGGCTCATCCTCAGCACAGATACGCAGTATTTT
14	TRBD1	many	TRBV27	TRBJ1-2	CASRTGRGDYGYTF	TGTGCCAGCAGGACAGGGAGGGGGGACTATGGCTACACCTTC
13	-	-	TRBV27	TRBJ2-7	CATSFFPTGEKYF	TGTGCCACCAGTTTCTTCCCGACCGGCGAGAAGTACTTC
14	-	few	TRBV5-1	TRBJ2-5	CASSLVGERETQYF	TGCGCCAGCAGCTTGGTCGGGGAGCGAGAGACCCAGTACTTC
15	-	many	TRBV15	TRBJ1-1	CATSSAPGGNTEAFF	TGTGCCACCAGCAGTGCCCCCGGGGGGAACACTGAAGCTTTCTTT
14	-	many	TRBV27	TRBJ1-5	CASSSGPVKQPQHF	TGTGCCAGCAGTTCAGGACCGGTAAAGCAGCCCCAGCATTTT
13	TRBD2	few	TRBV7-2	TRBJ2-7	CASKLAGAYEQYF	TGTGCCAGCAAGCTAGCGGGAGCATACGAGCAGTACTTC
15	TRBD2	many	TRBV4-2	TRBJ2-3	CASSQVLAGADTQYF	TGTGCCAGCAGCCAAGTTCTAGCGGGGGCTGATACGCAGTATTTT
14	-	-	TRBV5-6	TRBJ2-3	CASSLWGGWDTQYF	TGTGCCAGCAGCTTGTGGGGGGGCTGGGATACGCAGTATTTT
15	-	many	TRBV27	TRBJ1-4	CASSTRPAANEKLFF	TGTGCCAGCAGTACCCGTCCGGCAGCTAATGAAAAACTGTTTTTT
14	-	once	TRBV20-1	TRBJ1-2	CSTRGDSTSGGYTF	TGCAGTACTAGAGGAGACAGTACCTCGGGTGGCTACACCTTC
13	TRBD1	many	TRBV5-5	TRBJ1-5	CASSGGQNQPQHF	TGTGCCAGCAGCGGGGGACAGAATCAGCCCCAGCATTTT
13	-	many	TRBV15	TRBJ2-3	CATSRDRGDTQYF	TGTGCCACCAGCAGAGATCGGGGAGATACGCAGTATTTT
17	TRBD2	many	TRBV4-1	TRBJ2-3	CASSQGYSGGPGDTQYF	TGCGCCAGCAGCCAAGGATATAGCGGGGGGCCAGGGGATACGCAGTATTTT
15	-	few	TRBV7-9	TRBJ2-1	CASSWTLDRGGEQFF	TGTGCCAGCAGCTGGACCTTAGATCGGGGAGGTGAGCAGTTCTTC
15	-	many	TRBV4-2	TRBJ2-1	CASSQERVGTQEQFF	TGTGCCAGCAGCCAAGAGAGAGTGGGAACACAGGAGCAGTTCTTC
14	-	many	TRBV20-1	TRBJ2-1	CSASWGSSYNEQFF	TGCAGTGCTAGTTGGGGGAGCTCCTACAATGAGCAGTTCTTC
15	TRBD1	once	TRBV30	TRBJ2-1	CAWRKDRGWFNEQFF	TGTGCCTGGAGAAAAGACAGGGGGTGGTTCAATGAGCAGTTCTTC
15	-	-	TRBV2	TRBJ1-1	CASSEGGAVRTEAFF	TGTGCCAGCAGTGAAGGAGGGGCAGTCCGCACTGAAGCTTTCTTT
14	-	many	TRBV28	TRBJ2-2	CASSLSGNTGELFF	TGTGCCAGCAGTTTATCGGGGAACACCGGGGAGCTGTTTTTT
14	-	many	TRBV6-2/TRBV6-3	TRBJ2-1	CASSYLRTYNEQFF	TGTGCCAGCAGTTACCTCAGGACCTACAATGAGCAGTTCTTC
14	TRBD1	-	TRBV9	TRBJ1-1	CASRRTGTNTEAFF	TGTGCCAGCAGAAGGACAGGGACGAACACTGAAGCTTTCTTT
15	TRBD2	-	TRBV6-1	TRBJ2-7	CATQSIAGKPYEQYF	TGTGCCACTCAGAGTATAGCGGGGAAACCCTACGAGCAGTACTTC
13	-	many	TRBV29-1	TRBJ2-2	CSVGKGNTGELFF	TGCAGCGTGGGGAAAGGGAACACCGGGGAGCTGTTTTTT
15	-	many	TRBV2	TRBJ2-2	CASTMGRANTGELFF	TGTGCCAGCACCATGGGAAGAGCGAACACCGGGGAGCTGTTTTTT
16	-	-	TRBV18	TRBJ2-1	CASSPPGGFNYNEQFF	TGTGCCAGCTCACCACCGGGCGGCTTTAACTACAATGAGCAGTTCTTC
15	TRBD2	-	TRBV20-1	TRBJ2-3	CSASALAGGSDTQYF	TGCAGTGCTAGTGCCTTAGCGGGGGGATCCGATACGCAGTATTTT
15	TRBD2	many	TRBV28	TRBJ2-7	CASSLLTSGSYEQYF	TGTGCCAGCAGTTTATTGACTAGCGGGAGCTACGAGCAGTACTTC
14	-	many	TRBV20-1	TRBJ2-7	CSARIPGATGEQYF	TGCAGTGCTAGGATCCCCGGGGCTACCGGGGAGCAGTACTTC
15	-	many	TRBV3-1	TRBJ2-1	CASSQGRGIENEQFF	TGTGCCAGCAGCCAAGGGAGGGGGATCGAGAATGAGCAGTTCTTC
16	-	many	TRBV7-2	TRBJ2-1	CASSLYRPVSYNEQFF	TGTGCCAGCAGCTTATACCGCCCGGTCTCCTACAATGAGCAGTTCTTC
17	TRBD2	many	TRBV20-1	TRBJ2-3	CSARDLLAGVFTDTQYF	TGCAGTGCTAGAGATCTCCTAGCGGGGGTCTTCACAGATACGCAGTATTTT
17	TRBD1	many	TRBV6-5	TRBJ2-6	CATSGTGSQAGANVLTF	TGTGCCACCTCCGGGACAGGGTCTCAAGCTGGGGCCAACGTCCTGACTTTC
15	-	few	TRBV28	TRBJ2-3	CASSLRVRGTDTQYF	TGTGCCAGCAGTCTCCGGGTAAGGGGCACAGATACGCAGTATTTT
15	TRBD2	many	TRBV15	TRBJ2-3	CATSRRTSGTDTQYF	TGTGCCACCAGCAGAAGGACTAGCGGCACAGATACGCAGTATTTT
18	-	many	TRBV7-6	TRBJ2-7	CASSKLTFPGTQYYEQYF	TGTGCCAGCAGCAAGCTTACATTCCCCGGGACTCAATATTACGAGCAGTACTTC
14	-	many	TRBV6-6	TRBJ1-5	CASFGGEANQPQHF	TGTGCCAGTTTCGGAGGGGAGGCCAATCAGCCCCAGCATTTT
12	-	many	TRBV15	TRBJ1-4	CATSRAGLRPIF	TGTGCCACCAGCAGAGCAGGGCTGCGGCCCATTTTT